What follows are 7 T cell receptor beta chains derived from one specimen sequenced in a study of blood T cells in healthy people across ages. With a J-beta primer mix and a sample-barcoded 5' primer, a second PCR ran about 7 to 12 cycles. A single record per CDR3 protein comes from TCRdb applying MiXCR to the 5' RACE reads. The table lists about 1.4 million distinct CDR3 sequences, roughly 59% of them singletons. The sample consisted of blood. These receptors were taken from a man younger than 35 in good health.

This clonotype was seen only a few times. The V gene is TRBV12-3 or TRBV12-4, the J gene TRBJ2-7; D is tentatively TRBD1 or TRBD2 (5 bases each). Trimming left V 5 bases short and J 6 bases short, with 11 bases between. CDR3 size: 12 residues. The CDR3 coding sequence is TGTGCCAGCAGTCCGGGGACCACCGAGCAGTACTTC. Amino acid sequence: CASSPGTTEQYF.

J is TRBJ2-1 and V is TRBV20-1; 8 bases agree with TRBD1. Judging by the DNA end, TRBJ2-7 fits better; the J call may be wrong. The germline V gene has CDR1 DFQATT and CDR2 SNEGSKA (reference sequence). The CDR3 runs to 16 residues. This chain's CDR3 is CSARPTGGAPYNEQYF. The CDR3 DNA reads as TGCAGTGCTAGACCCACAGGGGGAGCCCCCTACAATGAGCAGTACTTC.

The J gene is TRBJ1-1, the V gene TRBV7-9; perhaps TRBD1 as D (5 bases). The CDR3 totals 15 residues. The germline V gene encodes CDR1 SEHNR and CDR2 FQNEAQ (reference sequence). V was pared by 5 bases and J by 0 bases, with 13 bases between. The chain's CDR3 is CASSGAGPMNTEAFF. CDR3 nucleotide sequence: TGTGCCAGCAGCGGGGCGGGACCCATGAACACTGAAGCTTTCTTT.

This clonotype was counted once. V is TRBV29-1 and J is TRBJ2-1; D could derive from TRBD1 or TRBD2 (5 bases each). In germline, CDR1 is SQVTM, CDR2 ANQGSEA. This CDR3 is built from 13 residues. The germline V and J ends were trimmed by 7 bases and 2 bases, with 12 bases remaining between them. The CDR3 spells CSAVRGPYNEQFF. The CDR3 DNA reads as TGCAGCGCCGTGAGGGGACCCTACAATGAGCAGTTCTTC.

This clonotype was counted a single time. J is TRBJ1-2 and V is TRBV6-2 or TRBV6-3; no definite D call. The CDR3 is made up of 17 amino acids. Trimming took off 4 bases at V and 3 bases at J, with 21 bases between the two ends. Looked up from germline, CDR1 is MNHEY and CDR2 is SVGEGT. CDR3 loop: CASSSHSTASYDYGYTF. The CDR3 bases are TGTGCCAGCAGTTCTCACTCCACAGCAAGCTATGACTATGGCTACACCTTC.

To note about this clonotype: One junction end disagrees with the germline gene, perhaps due to a read error. The chain recombines TRBV7-6 with TRBJ1-6; the D is unclear. Germline CDR1 SGHVS, CDR2 FNYEAQ. The CDR3 extends over 15 amino acids. The CDR3 DNA reads as TGTGCCAGCGGCTTAGGCACGGGAGATTTGGCACCCCTCCACTTT. This encodes CASGLGTGDLAPLHF.

The J gene is TRBJ1-5, the V gene TRBV6-5; tentatively, D is TRBD1 (6 bases). This CDR3 spans 15 amino acids. Germline assignment: CDR1 MNHEY and CDR2 SVGAGI. Trimming left V 0 bases short and J 6 bases short, with 12 bases between. The CDR3 bases are TGTGCCAGCAGTTACTCTGGGGGGGCCGGTCAGCCCCAGCATTTT. Amino acids: CASSYSGGAGQPQHF.